A single TCR beta chain is shown here with its context. The target antigen is unknown. Trimming cost V 0 bases and J 3 bases, with 11 bases left between them. Germline V gene data show CDR1 as LGHNA and CDR2 as YNFKEQ. This CDR3 region has 16 residues. Vbeta (60) and Jbeta (13) primers were used in the PCR. Generated by immunoSEQ multiplex PCR, the TCRdb table keeps only in-frame clones and is missing some. The sample lists about 140,000 clones; roughly 74% were seen once. These data originate in a study of cytomegalovirus exposure and HLA in healthy donors. Overall study results and limits: There was a cluster of highly shared sequence variants that was likely a sequencing artifact.

The TCR sequence derives from a man between 40 and 49 years old in good health and CMV-seronegative. This chain joins TRBV4-2 and TRBJ1-4; D is unresolved. The material sequenced was PBMCs. In DNA, the CDR3 is TGTGCCAGCAGCCAAGAAGGAGGGCTCCCTAATGAAAAACTGTTTTTT. This gives the protein CASSQEGGLPNEKLFF.